The rows below give T cell receptor beta chains drawn from one sample of a study of T cells after yellow fever vaccination. One entry per CDR3 protein results from TCRdb running MiXCR on the 5' RACE reads. The table has about 550,000 distinct CDR3 sequences, around 21% seen once. This specimen consisted of PBMCs, obtained 15 days after the yellow fever booster vaccination. The receptors originated from a man aged 25 to 40 who received the YFV17D yellow fever vaccine. Both conserved end residues are part of each CDR3. A D gene is named only where the DNA matches it firmly. The size field is filled for only some rows; it gives once, few, many or a size class.

clone_size	v_call	j_call	d_call	cdr3_aa	cdr3_nt
NA	TRBV19	TRBJ2-7	NA	CASSMAVSSYEQYF	TGTGCCAGTAGTATGGCCGTCAGCTCCTACGAGCAGTACTTC
NA	TRBV6-5	TRBJ2-3	NA	CASSYSVALSAKGTQYF	TGTGCCAGCAGTTACTCTGTAGCCCTATCGGCTAAAGGTACGCAGTATTTT
NA	TRBV20-1	TRBJ2-3	NA	CSARVLGGADTQYF	TGCAGTGCTAGGGTCTTAGGGGGGGCAGATACGCAGTATTTT
NA	TRBV20-1	TRBJ2-7	NA	CSARNYYEQYF	TGCAGTGCTAGGAATTACTACGAGCAGTACTTC
NA	TRBV20-1	TRBJ2-3	NA	CSARVGMDTQYF	TGCAGTGCTAGGGTCGGTATGGATACGCAGTATTTT
few	TRBV15	TRBJ2-1	TRBD2	CATSRQLAGVVNEQFF	TGTGCCACCAGCAGACAACTAGCGGGAGTTGTTAATGAGCAGTTCTTC
many	TRBV7-6	TRBJ1-2	NA	CASSPGDYGYTF	TGTGCCAGCAGCCCGGGGGACTATGGCTACACCTTC
NA	TRBV7-2	TRBJ2-1	NA	CASSLVFGVGNEQFF	TGTGCCAGCAGCTTAGTATTTGGAGTTGGGAATGAGCAGTTCTTC
few	TRBV7-2	TRBJ1-1	NA	CASSHGIEAFF	TGTGCCAGCAGCCACGGGATTGAAGCTTTCTTT
NA	TRBV27	TRBJ2-2	TRBD2	CASSLKTSGSGTGELFF	TGTGCCAGCAGTTTAAAGACTAGCGGGAGCGGTACCGGGGAGCTGTTTTTT
NA	TRBV6-1	TRBJ2-7	TRBD2	CASSGTSGRAGYEQYF	TGTGCCAGCTCTGGGACTAGCGGGAGGGCAGGGTACGAGCAGTACTTC
NA	TRBV28	TRBJ2-7	NA	CASRGSGDEQYF	TGTGCCAGCAGGGGGTCGGGGGACGAGCAGTACTTC
few	TRBV9	TRBJ1-3	TRBD1	CASRGQGTGNTIYF	TGTGCCAGCAGAGGACAGGGAACTGGAAACACCATATATTTT
few	TRBV20-1	TRBJ2-7	TRBD2	CSALTTSGRPIEQYF	TGCAGTGCGCTAACGACTAGCGGGAGGCCAATCGAGCAGTACTTC
NA	TRBV5-1	TRBJ2-7	TRBD2	CASRSSRTSGDYEQYF	TGCGCCAGCAGATCCTCCCGGACTAGCGGGGACTACGAGCAGTACTTC
NA	TRBV6-1	TRBJ2-3	NA	CASSELALLTDTQYF	TGTGCCAGCAGTGAACTAGCGCTCCTCACAGATACGCAGTATTTT
NA	TRBV5-1	TRBJ1-1	TRBD1	CASSLGRGGNTEAFF	TGCGCCAGCAGCTTGGGCAGGGGGGGGAACACTGAAGCTTTCTTT
few	TRBV3-1	TRBJ1-5	TRBD1	CAAGTVGNQPQHF	TGTGCCGCCGGGACAGTGGGCAATCAGCCCCAGCATTTT
few	TRBV29-1	TRBJ2-7	TRBD1	CSVRRQGPNSYEQYF	TGCAGCGTGCGCCGACAGGGCCCAAACTCCTACGAGCAGTACTTC
few	TRBV7-8	TRBJ2-3	TRBD2	CAGGLAGDTDTQYF	TGTGCCGGAGGTCTAGCGGGAGACACAGATACGCAGTATTTT
NA	TRBV21-1	TRBJ2-1	NA	CAISGAGEGNEQFF	TGTGCCATTTCAGGAGCGGGAGAGGGGAATGAGCAGTTCTTC
NA	TRBV2	TRBJ2-3	NA	CASSWWADTQYF	TGTGCCAGCAGTTGGTGGGCAGATACGCAGTATTTT
few	TRBV28	TRBJ1-1	NA	CASRDGQLNTEAFF	TGTGCCAGCAGGGATGGACAACTTAACACTGAAGCTTTCTTT
NA	TRBV5-1	TRBJ2-7	TRBD2	CASSLDLAGGPGQYF	TGCGCCAGCAGCTTGGACCTAGCGGGAGGGCCTGGTCAGTACTTC
NA	TRBV7-9	TRBJ2-7	NA	CASSFLGQSGYEQYF	TGTGCCAGCAGCTTCCTCGGACAAAGTGGCTACGAGCAGTACTTC
NA	TRBV20-1	TRBJ2-3	TRBD2	CSARAPLAGLTDTQYF	TGCAGTGCTAGAGCGCCACTAGCGGGATTGACAGATACGCAGTATTTT